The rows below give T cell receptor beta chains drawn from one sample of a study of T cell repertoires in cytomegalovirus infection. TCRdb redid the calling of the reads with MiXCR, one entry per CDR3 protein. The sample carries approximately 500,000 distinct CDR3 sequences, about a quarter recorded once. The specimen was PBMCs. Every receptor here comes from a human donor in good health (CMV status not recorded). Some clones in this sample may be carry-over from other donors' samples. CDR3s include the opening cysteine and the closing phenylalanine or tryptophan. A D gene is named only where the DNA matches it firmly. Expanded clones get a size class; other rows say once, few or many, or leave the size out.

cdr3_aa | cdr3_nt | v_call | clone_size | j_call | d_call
CASSLTVDTQYF | TGTGCCAGCAGCTTAACGGTAGATACGCAGTATTTT | TRBV7-2 | many | TRBJ2-3 | .
CASSTNTRTETQYF | TGTGCCAGCAGTACCAACACTAGGACAGAGACCCAGTACTTC | TRBV12-3/TRBV12-4 | . | TRBJ2-5 | .
CASSLVSGGSTDTQYF | TGTGCCAGCAGCTTAGTTAGCGGAGGATCCACAGATACGCAGTATTTT | TRBV7-2 | many | TRBJ2-3 | .
CASSTTRGDSPLHF | TGCGCCAGCAGCACGACAAGGGGGGATTCACCCCTCCACTTT | TRBV5-1 | . | TRBJ1-6 | .
CAIRGTGTNQPQHF | TGTGCCATCAGAGGGACAGGGACCAATCAGCCCCAGCATTTT | TRBV10-3 | . | TRBJ1-5 | TRBD1
CASSSRSTSGSTDTQYF | TGTGCCAGCAGCTCACGTTCGACTAGCGGGAGCACAGATACGCAGTATTTT | TRBV11-3 | many | TRBJ2-3 | TRBD2
CASSQEVQGTISYEQYF | TGTGCCAGCAGCCAAGAGGTGCAGGGAACCATCTCCTACGAGCAGTACTTC | TRBV7-8 | . | TRBJ2-7 | .
CASSRNPGLDNEQFF | TGTGCCAGCAGCCGTAATCCGGGACTAGACAATGAGCAGTTCTTC | TRBV3-1 | . | TRBJ2-1 | TRBD2
CASSSGVQFF | TGTGCCAGCAGTAGTGGGGTGCAGTTCTTC | TRBV6-2/TRBV6-3 | few | TRBJ2-1 | .
CASSPGGFESSSYNSPLHF | TGTGCCAGCAGCCCCGGTGGGTTCGAAAGTAGCTCCTATAATTCACCCCTCCACTTT | TRBV14 | . | TRBJ1-6 | .
CAISGTGELFF | TGTGCCATATCAGGGACCGGGGAGCTGTTTTTT | TRBV10-3 | few | TRBJ2-2 | .
CASRPAGQPQHF | TGTGCCAGTAGACCGGCCGGGCAGCCCCAGCATTTT | TRBV19 | few | TRBJ1-5 | .
CASSQGLDYEQYF | TGCGCCAGCAGCCAAGGACTGGACTACGAGCAGTACTTC | TRBV4-3 | . | TRBJ2-7 | .
CASGNEKLFF | TGTGCCAGTGGGAATGAAAAACTGTTTTTT | TRBV19 | . | TRBJ1-4 | .
CASTNGGAYEQYF | TGTGCCAGCACCAACGGGGGGGCCTACGAGCAGTACTTC | TRBV6-2/TRBV6-3 | . | TRBJ2-7 | TRBD2
CSARDPYTQYF | TGCAGTGCTAGAGATCCCTATACGCAGTATTTT | TRBV20-1 | few | TRBJ2-3 | .
CASSQDLAGVETQYF | TGCGCCAGCAGCCAAGATCTCGCGGGAGTTGAGACCCAGTACTTC | TRBV4-3 | many | TRBJ2-5 | TRBD2